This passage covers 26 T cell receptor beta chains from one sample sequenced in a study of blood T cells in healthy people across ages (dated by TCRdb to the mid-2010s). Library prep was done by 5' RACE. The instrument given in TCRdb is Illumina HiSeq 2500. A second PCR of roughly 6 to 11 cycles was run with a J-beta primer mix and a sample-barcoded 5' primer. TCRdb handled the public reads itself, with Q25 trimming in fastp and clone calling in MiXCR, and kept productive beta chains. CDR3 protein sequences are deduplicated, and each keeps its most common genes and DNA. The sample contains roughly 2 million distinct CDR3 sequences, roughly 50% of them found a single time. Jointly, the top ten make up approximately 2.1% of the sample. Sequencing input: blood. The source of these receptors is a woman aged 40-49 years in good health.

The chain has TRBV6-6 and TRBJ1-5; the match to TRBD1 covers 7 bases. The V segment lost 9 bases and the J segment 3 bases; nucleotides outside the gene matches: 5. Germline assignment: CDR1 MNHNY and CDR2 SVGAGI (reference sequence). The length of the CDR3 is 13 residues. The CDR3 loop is CASGGQYNQPQHF. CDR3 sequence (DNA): TGTGCCAGTGGGGGACAGTACAATCAGCCCCAGCATTTT.

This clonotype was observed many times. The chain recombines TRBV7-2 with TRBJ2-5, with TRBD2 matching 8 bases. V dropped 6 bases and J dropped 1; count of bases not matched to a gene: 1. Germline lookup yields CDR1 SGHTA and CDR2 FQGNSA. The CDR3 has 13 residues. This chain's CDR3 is CASRLAVQETQYF. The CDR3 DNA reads TGTGCCAGCAGACTAGCGGTCCAAGAGACCCAGTACTTC.

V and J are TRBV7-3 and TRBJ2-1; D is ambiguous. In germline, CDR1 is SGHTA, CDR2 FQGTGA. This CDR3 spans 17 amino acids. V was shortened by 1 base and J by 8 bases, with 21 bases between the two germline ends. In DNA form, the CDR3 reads TGTGCCAGCAGCTTAAGGTCCGGAACGCCCGAGCGAGATGAGCAGTTCTTC. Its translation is CASSLRSGTPERDEQFF.

The CDR3 coding sequence is TGTGCCAGCCGTGGACAGGTGAACACTGAAGCTTTCTTT. This sequence encodes CASRGQVNTEAFF. The chain has TRBV3-1 and TRBJ1-1, with 7 bases that match TRBD1. The CDR3 is 13 residues long. In germline, CDR1 is LGHDT, CDR2 YNNKEL (reference sequence). J was trimmed by 0 bases and V by 8 bases; bases with no gene match: 3.

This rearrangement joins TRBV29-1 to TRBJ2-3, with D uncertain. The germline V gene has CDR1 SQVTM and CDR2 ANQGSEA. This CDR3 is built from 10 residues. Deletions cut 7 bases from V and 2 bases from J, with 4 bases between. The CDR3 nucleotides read TGCAGCGGGACCACAGATACGCAGTATTTT. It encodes CSGTTDTQYF.

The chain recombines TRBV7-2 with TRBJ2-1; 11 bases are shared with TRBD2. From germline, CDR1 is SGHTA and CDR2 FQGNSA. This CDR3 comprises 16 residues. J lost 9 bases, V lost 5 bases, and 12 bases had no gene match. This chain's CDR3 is CASSLDAGLAGSEQFF. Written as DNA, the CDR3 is TGTGCCAGCAGCCTCGACGCCGGACTAGCGGGTAGTGAGCAGTTCTTC. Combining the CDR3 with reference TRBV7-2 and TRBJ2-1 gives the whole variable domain GAGVSQSPSNKVTEKGKDVELRCDPISGHTALYWYRQSLGQGLEFLIYFQGNSAPDKSGLPSDRFSAERTGGSVSTLTIQRTQQEDSAVYLCASSLDAGLAGSEQFFGPGTRLTVL.

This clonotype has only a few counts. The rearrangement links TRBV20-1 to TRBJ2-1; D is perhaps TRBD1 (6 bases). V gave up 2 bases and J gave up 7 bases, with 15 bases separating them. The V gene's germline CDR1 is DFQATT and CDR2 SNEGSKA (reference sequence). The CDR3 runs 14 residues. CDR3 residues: CSARLGQGRNEQFF. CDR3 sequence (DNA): TGCAGTGCTAGACTGGGACAAGGCAGGAATGAGCAGTTCTTC.

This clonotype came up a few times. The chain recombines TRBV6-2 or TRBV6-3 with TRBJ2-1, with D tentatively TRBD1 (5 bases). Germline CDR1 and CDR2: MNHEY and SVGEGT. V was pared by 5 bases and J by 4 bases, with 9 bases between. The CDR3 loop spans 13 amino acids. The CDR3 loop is CASSQQAYNEQFF. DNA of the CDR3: TGTGCCAGCAGTCAACAGGCGTACAATGAGCAGTTCTTC.

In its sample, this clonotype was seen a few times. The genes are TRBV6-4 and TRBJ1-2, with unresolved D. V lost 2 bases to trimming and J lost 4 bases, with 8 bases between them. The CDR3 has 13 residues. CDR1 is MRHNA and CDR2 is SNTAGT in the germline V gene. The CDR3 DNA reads TGTGCCAGCAGTGACGGTAGATCCTATGGCTACACCTTC. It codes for CASSDGRSYGYTF.

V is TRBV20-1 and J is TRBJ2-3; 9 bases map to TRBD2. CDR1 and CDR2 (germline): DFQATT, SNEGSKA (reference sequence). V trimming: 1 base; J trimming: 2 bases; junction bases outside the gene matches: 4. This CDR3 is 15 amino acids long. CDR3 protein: CSARGAGGFTDTQYF. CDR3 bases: TGCAGTGCTAGAGGAGCGGGGGGCTTCACAGATACGCAGTATTTT.

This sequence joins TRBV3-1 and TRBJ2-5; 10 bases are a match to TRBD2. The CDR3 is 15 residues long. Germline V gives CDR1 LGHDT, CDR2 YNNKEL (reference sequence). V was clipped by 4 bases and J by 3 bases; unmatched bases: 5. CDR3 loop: CASSLYTSGKETQYF. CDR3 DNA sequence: TGTGCCAGCAGCCTCTATACTAGCGGGAAAGAGACCCAGTACTTC.

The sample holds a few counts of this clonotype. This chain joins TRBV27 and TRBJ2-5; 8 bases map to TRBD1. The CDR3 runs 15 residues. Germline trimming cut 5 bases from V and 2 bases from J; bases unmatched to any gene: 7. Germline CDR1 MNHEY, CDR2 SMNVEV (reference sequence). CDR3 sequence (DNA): TGTGCCAGCAGTCCCCGGGACAGGTCACAAGAGACCCAGTACTTC. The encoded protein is CASSPRDRSQETQYF.

CDR3 loop: CASSQSAQSIQETQYF. CDR3 sequence (DNA): TGTGCCAGCAGCCAATCCGCCCAGAGTATCCAGGAGACCCAATACTTC. The chain is built from TRBV4-2 and TRBJ2-7; D unclear. Deletions cut 2 bases from V and 13 bases from J, with 27 bases between. This CDR3 region has 16 residues. Per the germline V gene, CDR1 is LGHNA and CDR2 is YNFKEQ.

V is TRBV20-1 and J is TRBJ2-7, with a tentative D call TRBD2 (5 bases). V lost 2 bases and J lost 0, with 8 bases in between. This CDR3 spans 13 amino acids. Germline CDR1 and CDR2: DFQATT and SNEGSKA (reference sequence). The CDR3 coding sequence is TGCAGTGCTAGACGCGGGTACTCCTACGAGCAGTACTTC. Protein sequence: CSARRGYSYEQYF.

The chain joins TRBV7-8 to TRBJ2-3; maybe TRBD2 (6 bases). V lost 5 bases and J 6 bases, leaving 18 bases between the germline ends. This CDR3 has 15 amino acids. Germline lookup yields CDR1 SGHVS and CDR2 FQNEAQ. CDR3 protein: CASSPRRGAVDTQYF. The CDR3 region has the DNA TGTGCCAGCAGCCCTAGACGCGGGGCAGTGGATACGCAGTATTTT.

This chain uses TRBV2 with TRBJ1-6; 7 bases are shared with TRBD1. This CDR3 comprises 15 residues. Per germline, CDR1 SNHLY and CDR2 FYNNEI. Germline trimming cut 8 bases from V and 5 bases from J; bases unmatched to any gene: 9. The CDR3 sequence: CASFGRGSHNSPLHF. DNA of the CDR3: TGTGCCAGCTTCGGCAGGGGGTCTCATAATTCACCCCTCCACTTT.

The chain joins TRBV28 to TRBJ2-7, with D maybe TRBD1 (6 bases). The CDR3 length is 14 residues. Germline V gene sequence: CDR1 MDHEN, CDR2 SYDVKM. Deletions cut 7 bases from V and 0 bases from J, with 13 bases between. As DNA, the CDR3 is TGTGCCAGCATTGGGGACATCAGCTCCTACGAGCAGTACTTC. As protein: CASIGDISSYEQYF.

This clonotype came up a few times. In DNA, the CDR3 is TGCGCCAGCAGCTTGGCAGGGTACCCTTACGAGCAGTACTTC. Its protein is CASSLAGYPYEQYF. V gene TRBV5-1 combines with J gene TRBJ2-7, with D perhaps matching TRBD1 (5 bases). The CDR3 consists of 14 residues. Trimming removed 0 bases at V and 4 bases at J, with 11 bases between. Germline assignment: CDR1 SGHRS and CDR2 YFSETQ.

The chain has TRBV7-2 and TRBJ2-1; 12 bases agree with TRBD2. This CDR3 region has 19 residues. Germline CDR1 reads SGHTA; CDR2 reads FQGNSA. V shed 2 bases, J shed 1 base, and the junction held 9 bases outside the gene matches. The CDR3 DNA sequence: TGTGCCAGCAGCTTAATGCCTAGCGGGGGGGTAAAGTCCTACAATGAGCAGTTCTTC. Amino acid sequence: CASSLMPSGGVKSYNEQFF.

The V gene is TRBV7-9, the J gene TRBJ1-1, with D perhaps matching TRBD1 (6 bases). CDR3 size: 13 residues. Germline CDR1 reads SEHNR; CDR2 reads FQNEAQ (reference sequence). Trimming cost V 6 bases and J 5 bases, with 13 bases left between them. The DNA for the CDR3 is TGTGCCAGCAGGGAAGGGGGGGGTACTGAAGCTTTCTTT. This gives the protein CASREGGGTEAFF.

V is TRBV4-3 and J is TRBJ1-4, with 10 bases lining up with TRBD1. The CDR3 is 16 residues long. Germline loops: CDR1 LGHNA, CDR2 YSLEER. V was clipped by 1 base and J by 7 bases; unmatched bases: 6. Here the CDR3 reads CASSQGSRQGAEKLFF. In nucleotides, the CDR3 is TGCGCCAGCAGCCAAGGATCCCGACAGGGGGCTGAAAAACTGTTTTTT.

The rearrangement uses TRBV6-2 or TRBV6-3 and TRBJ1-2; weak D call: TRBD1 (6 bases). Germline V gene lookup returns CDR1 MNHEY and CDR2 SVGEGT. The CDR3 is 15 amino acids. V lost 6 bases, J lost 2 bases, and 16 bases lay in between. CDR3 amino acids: CASSQPGTPNYGYTF. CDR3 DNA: TGTGCCAGCAGCCAACCCGGGACACCCAACTATGGCTACACCTTC.

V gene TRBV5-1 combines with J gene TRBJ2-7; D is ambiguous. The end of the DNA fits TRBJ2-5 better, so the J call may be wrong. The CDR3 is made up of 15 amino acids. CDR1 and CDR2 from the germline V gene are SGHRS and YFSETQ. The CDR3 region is CASRATANPGETQYF. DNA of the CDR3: TGCGCCAGCAGAGCGACCGCCAACCCTGGTGAGACCCAGTACTTC.

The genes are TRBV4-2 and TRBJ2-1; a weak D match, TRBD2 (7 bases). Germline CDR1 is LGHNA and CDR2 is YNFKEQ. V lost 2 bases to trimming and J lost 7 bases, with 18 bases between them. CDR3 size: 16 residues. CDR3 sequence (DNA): TGTGCCAGCAGCCAATGGGGCGGGGGAGGGGGAAATGAGCAGTTCTTC. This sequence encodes CASSQWGGGGGNEQFF.

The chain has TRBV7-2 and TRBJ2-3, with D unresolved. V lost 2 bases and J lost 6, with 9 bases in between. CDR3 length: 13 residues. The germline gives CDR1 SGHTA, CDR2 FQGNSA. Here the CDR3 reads CASSLTGYDTQYF. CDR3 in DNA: TGTGCCAGCAGCTTAACTGGCTATGATACGCAGTATTTT.

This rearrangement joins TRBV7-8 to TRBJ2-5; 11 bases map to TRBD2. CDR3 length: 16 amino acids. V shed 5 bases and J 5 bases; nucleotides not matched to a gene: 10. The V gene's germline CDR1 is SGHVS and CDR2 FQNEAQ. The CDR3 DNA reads TGTGCCAGCAGCATCCTTAGCGGGGGGGGCTACGAGACCCAGTACTTC. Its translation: CASSILSGGGYETQYF.